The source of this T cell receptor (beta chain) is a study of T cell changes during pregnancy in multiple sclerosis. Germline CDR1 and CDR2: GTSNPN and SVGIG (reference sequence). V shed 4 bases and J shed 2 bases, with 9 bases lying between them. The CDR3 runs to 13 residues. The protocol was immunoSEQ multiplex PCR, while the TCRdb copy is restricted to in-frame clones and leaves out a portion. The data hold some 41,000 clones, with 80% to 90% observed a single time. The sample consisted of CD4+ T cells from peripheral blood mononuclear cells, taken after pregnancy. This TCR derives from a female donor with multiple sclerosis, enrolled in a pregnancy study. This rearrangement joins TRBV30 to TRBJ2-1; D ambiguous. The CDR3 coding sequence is TGTGCCTGGAAGATCGGTCCCTACAATGAGCAGTTCTTC. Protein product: CAWKIGPYNEQFF.